This T cell receptor (beta chain) derives from a study of cytomegalovirus exposure and HLA in healthy donors (dated by TCRdb to the late 2010s). A note on the overall study: The 500 to 700 repertoires of the first cohort and the roughly 120 validation repertoires were produced on the same platform, according to a later analysis. Besides the first cohort of hundreds of subjects, a separate validation cohort made up of 95 to 150 different subjects was used. The study was designed to test whether signatures of past pathogen exposure could be identified by cataloging public T cell receptors. To predict cytomegalovirus infection status, the study brought together high-throughput TCR immunosequencing, statistical association of individual TCRs with disease status, and machine learning. Broader findings and caveats from the paper: According to the authors, the approach could potentially be generalized to other disease states and immunological phenotypes. Across donors, most TCR sequences were observed very rarely, whereas some public TCRs were present in many individuals. In a later analysis, TCRs clustered in the first cohort were found to also tend to co-occur in the roughly 130 validation repertoires, with approximately 95% of cluster scores above 0. A later analysis lacked HLA typing for the validation cohort, so it scored co-occurrence in that cohort across all 120 or so repertoires. The classifier was reported to diagnose cytomegalovirus status with high specificity and sensitivity in both the original and validation cohorts. A total of some 180 TCR beta chains were listed by the study as associated with cytomegalovirus. Three of the identified cytomegalovirus-associated TCR beta chains were confirmed in vitro to be specific for cytomegalovirus antigens.

V sheds 4 bases and J sheds 0 bases, leaving 13 bases between their ends. The germline V gene (reference sequence) provides CDR1 MNHEY and CDR2 SMNVEV. Spanning cysteine to phenylalanine, the CDR3 consists of 16 amino acids. Only the CDR3 DNA is retained, 48 bases long and in frame from the first base. The donors belonged to the validation cohort of approximately 130 subjects, which was separate from the approximately 610-subject first cohort. Preparation of the library involved the immunoSEQ multiplex PCR assay. In the authors' own workflow: A statistical classification framework was built for diagnosing cytomegalovirus status from the catalog of TCR beta chain sequences. TCRdb mirrors the immuneACCESS table, restricted to in-frame sequences. Some clones are absent from its copies; in checked studies, under half trace to an unresolved V gene, and the reason for the others is unknown. V, J and clone size are those of that table, while D and trimming were read from the DNA. The sample records roughly 100,000 clones, 85% to 90% of which are singletons. The top ten constitute approximately 4% of the sample.

Comments on this clone: This receptor's antigen is unknown. It has no much larger one-base neighbor in the sample; base qualities were not kept.

The sequenced material came from PBMCs. The chain is made from TRBV27 and TRBJ1-5, and the D gene may be TRBD1, 6 bases matching. The receptor was derived from a woman aged 18 to 35 in good health and CMV-seropositive. The base sequence is TGTGCCAGCAGTTCTTTCCCAGGGGATAGCAATCAGCCCCAGCATTTT. This encodes CASSSFPGDSNQPQHF.